This paragraph reports one T cell receptor beta chain. Its target is not known. The data were obtained in a study of cytomegalovirus exposure and HLA in healthy donors. Overall study findings and caveats: Clonal expansion, a later analysis showed, was greater in HLA-associated TCR beta chains than in equally common others.

PCR was performed using 60 Vbeta and 13 Jbeta primers. Only in-frame clones appear in the TCRdb table, and some are missing; sequencing was by immunoSEQ multiplex PCR. Of about 190,000 clones listed, around 82% are singletons. From germline, CDR1 is PRHDT and CDR2 FYEKMQ (reference sequence). The CDR3 has 13 residues. V lost 5 bases to trimming and J lost 7 bases, with 15 bases between them. Material: PBMCs. The receptor comes from a man in his late teens or twenties in good health and CMV-seronegative. The chain links TRBV13 to TRBJ2-7; D is perhaps TRBD1 (6 bases). CDR3 sequence (DNA): TGTGCCAGCAGCCTCGACCTCCAGGGGGAGCAGTACTTC. Protein: CASSLDLQGEQYF.